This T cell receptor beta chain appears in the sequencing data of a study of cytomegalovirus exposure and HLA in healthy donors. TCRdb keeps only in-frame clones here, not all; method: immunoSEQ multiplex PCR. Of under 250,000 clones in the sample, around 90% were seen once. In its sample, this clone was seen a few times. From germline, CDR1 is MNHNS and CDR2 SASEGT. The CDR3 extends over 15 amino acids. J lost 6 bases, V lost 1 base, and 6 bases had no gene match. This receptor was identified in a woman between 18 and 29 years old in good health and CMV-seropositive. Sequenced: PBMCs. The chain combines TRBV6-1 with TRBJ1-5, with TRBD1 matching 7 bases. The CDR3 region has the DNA TGTGCCAGCAGTGAAGGACAGGGTCCGAGTCAGCCCCAGCATTTT. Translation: CASSEGQGPSQPQHF.